Each of the 15 T cell receptor beta chains below was sequenced from the same sample in a study of cytomegalovirus exposure and HLA in healthy donors. The PCR employed 60 Vbeta primers together with 13 Jbeta primers. TCRdb's table, derived via immunoSEQ multiplex PCR, lists solely in-frame clones and lacks some. The sample lists roughly 160,000 clones; 75% were seen once. Input material: PBMCs. These receptors originate from a woman aged 40 to 49 in good health and CMV-seropositive.

The chain couples TRBV11-3 to TRBJ2-1; 10 nucleotides align to TRBD2. The ends lost 5 bases at V and 9 bases at J; junction bases unmatched: 7. This CDR3 contains 14 residues. Germline CDR1 and CDR2: SGHNT and YENEEA. The CDR3 bases are TGTGCCAGCAGCCAAGCGGGAGGGCGAGGTGAGCAGTTCTTC. Translating it yields CASSQAGGRGEQFF.

The genes are TRBV7-6 and TRBJ1-4, with D uncertain. Germline CDR1 SGHVS, CDR2 FNYEAQ. Trimming removed 0 bases at V and 7 bases at J, with 6 bases between. The CDR3 loop spans 13 amino acids. In DNA, the CDR3 is TGTGCCAGCAGCTTAGCGCGTGGTGAAAAACTGTTTTTT. Translated, it gives CASSLARGEKLFF.

The chain uses TRBV7-2 and TRBJ2-7; D unresolved. Germline V lookup: CDR1 SGHTA, CDR2 FQGNSA. Trimming removed 5 bases at V and 0 bases at J, with 5 bases between. This CDR3 has 12 amino acids. CDR3 coding DNA: TGTGCCAGCAGCCCGAGCTCCTACGAGCAGTACTTC. The encoded protein is CASSPSSYEQYF.

The rearrangement links TRBV28 to TRBJ1-5; the D gene is possibly TRBD1 (5 bases). The CDR3 is 15 residues long. The ends were cut back, 7 bases at V and 4 bases at J, with 17 bases in the middle. CDR1 is MDHEN and CDR2 is SYDVKM in the germline V gene. The CDR3 DNA reads TGTGCCAGCACCCGCGGGGGGGGAGGGAATCAGCCCCAGCATTTT. This codes for CASTRGGGGNQPQHF.

The chain recombines TRBV19 with TRBJ1-4; weak D call: TRBD1 (6 bases). Looked up from germline, CDR1 is LNHDA and CDR2 is SQIVND (reference sequence). This CDR3 contains 16 residues. Trimming removed 5 bases at V and 0 bases at J, with 13 bases between. The CDR3, as DNA: TGTGCCAGTAGTGTAACAGGGACCGCAACTAATGAAAAACTGTTTTTT. Amino acid sequence: CASSVTGTATNEKLFF. Supplemented by reference TRBV19 and TRBJ1-4, the full variable domain reads DGGITQSPKYLFRKEGQNVTLSCEQNLNHDAMYWYRQDPGQGLRLIYYSQIVNDFQKGDIAEGYSVSREKKESFPLTVTSAQKNPTAFYLCASSVTGTATNEKLFFGSGTQLSVL.

The rearrangement uses TRBV11-3 and TRBJ2-3; 11 positions match TRBD2. CDR3 size: 12 residues. The J segment lost 11 bases and the V segment lost 5 bases, leaving 3 bases of the junction unmatched. The V gene's germline CDR1 is SGHNT and CDR2 YENEEA. The CDR3 sequence: CASSMGLAEQYF. The CDR3 nucleotides are TGTGCCAGCAGCATGGGACTAGCGGAGCAGTATTTT.

This chain connects TRBV6-6 to TRBJ1-2, with D tentatively TRBD1 (6 bases). Trimming removed 6 bases from V and 8 bases from J, with 10 bases in between. Germline assignment: CDR1 MNHNY and CDR2 SVGAGI (reference sequence). This CDR3 has 11 residues. Here the CDR3 reads CASRTGSGYTF. Here the CDR3 DNA reads TGTGCCAGCAGGACAGGCTCCGGCTACACCTTC.

The rearrangement joins TRBV5-8 to TRBJ2-1, with 13 bases fitting TRBD2. The V and J ends lost 0 bases and 0 bases, in that order; junction bases with no gene match: 6. Germline loops: CDR1 SGHTS, CDR2 YDEGEE. There are 19 residues in the CDR3. DNA of the CDR3: TGTGCCAGCAGCTTGGGGACTAGCGGGAGCGCCCTCTCCTACAATGAGCAGTTCTTC. Its protein product is CASSLGTSGSALSYNEQFF.

V is TRBV30 and J is TRBJ2-1; 8 bases map to TRBD1. Germline CDR1 reads GTSNPN; CDR2 reads SVGIG (reference sequence). CDR3 length: 14 residues. V dropped 5 bases and J dropped 1; count of bases not matched to a gene: 4. The CDR3 is CAWGRDRSYNEQFF. Here the CDR3 DNA reads TGTGCCTGGGGTAGGGACAGGTCCTACAATGAGCAGTTCTTC.

This sequence joins TRBV6-1 and TRBJ2-3, with 8 positions matching TRBD2. This CDR3 has 13 amino acids. Germline V lookup: CDR1 MNHNS, CDR2 SASEGT. Germline trimming cut 6 bases from V and 1 base from J; bases unmatched to any gene: 0. The CDR3 spells CASRTSGTDTQYF. DNA for the CDR3: TGTGCCAGCAGGACTAGCGGCACAGATACGCAGTATTTT.

The CDR3 loop reads CASSLGGAGGYNEQFF. In DNA form, the CDR3 reads TGTGCCAGCAGCTTAGGAGGAGCGGGAGGATACAATGAGCAGTTCTTC. The chain is built from TRBV7-8 and TRBJ2-1; 9 nucleotides match TRBD2. The CDR3 is 16 residues long. From germline, CDR1 is SGHVS and CDR2 FQNEAQ. Germline trimming cut 1 base from V and 4 bases from J; bases unmatched to any gene: 5.

The CDR3 DNA reads TGCAGCGCCCTCGGTTCAGGGCGATATGGCTACACCTTC. It codes for CSALGSGRYGYTF. The rearrangement joins TRBV29-1 to TRBJ1-2; possible D gene TRBD1, 5 bases. CDR1 is SQVTM, CDR2 ANQGSEA, per germline. The length of the CDR3 is 13 residues. V was clipped by 7 bases and J by 5 bases, with 17 bases between them.

The chain carries TRBV6-1 and TRBJ1-1, with D possibly TRBD1 on 6 matching bases. Trimming removed 4 bases from V and 1 base from J, with 10 bases in between. CDR1 and CDR2 from the germline V gene are MNHNS and SASEGT. The CDR3 length is 14 residues. CDR3 nucleotides: TGTGCCAGCAGTGCGGACAGTAGGAACACTGAAGCTTTCTTT. Amino acid sequence: CASSADSRNTEAFF.

V is TRBV2 and J is TRBJ2-3; 11 nucleotides agree with TRBD2. Losses at the gene ends were 2 bases for V and 6 bases for J; bases not matched to a gene: 7. CDR1 and CDR2 (germline): SNHLY, FYNNEI. CDR3 size: 16 residues. CDR3 nucleotide sequence: TGTGCCAGCAGTGAACGACTAGCGGGAAGGGGGGATACGCAGTATTTT. The encoded protein is CASSERLAGRGDTQYF.

The rearrangement links TRBV5-1 to TRBJ2-5; D gene uncertain. The end of the DNA aligns better with TRBJ2-7, so the J call may be wrong. Germline loops: CDR1 SGHRS, CDR2 YFSETQ. The length of the CDR3 is 13 residues. The CDR3 DNA sequence: TGCGCCAGCAGCTTGGCACCTAACTACGAGCAGTACTTC. Encoded protein: CASSLAPNYEQYF.